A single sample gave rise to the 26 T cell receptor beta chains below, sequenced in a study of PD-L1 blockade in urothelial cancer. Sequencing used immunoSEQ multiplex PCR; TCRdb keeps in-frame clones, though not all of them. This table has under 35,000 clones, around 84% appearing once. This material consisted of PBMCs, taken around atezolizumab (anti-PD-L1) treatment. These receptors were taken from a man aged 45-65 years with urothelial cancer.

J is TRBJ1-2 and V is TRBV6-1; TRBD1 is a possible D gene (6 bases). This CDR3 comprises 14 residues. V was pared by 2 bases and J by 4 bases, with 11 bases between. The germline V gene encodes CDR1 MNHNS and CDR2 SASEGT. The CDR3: CASSELGASYGYTF. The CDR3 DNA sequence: TGTGCCAGCAGTGAACTGGGGGCGAGCTATGGCTACACCTTC.

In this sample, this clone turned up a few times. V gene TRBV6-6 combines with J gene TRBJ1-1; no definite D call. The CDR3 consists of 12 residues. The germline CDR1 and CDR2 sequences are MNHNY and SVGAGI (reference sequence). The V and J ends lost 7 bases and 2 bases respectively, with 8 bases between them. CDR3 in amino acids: CASTLGNTEAFF. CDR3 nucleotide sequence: TGTGCCAGCACCTTGGGCAACACTGAAGCTTTCTTT.

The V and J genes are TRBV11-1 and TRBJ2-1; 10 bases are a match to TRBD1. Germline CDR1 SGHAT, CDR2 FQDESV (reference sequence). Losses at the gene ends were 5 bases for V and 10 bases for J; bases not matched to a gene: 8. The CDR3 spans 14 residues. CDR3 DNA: TGTGCCAGCAGCCAAAAGGGACAGGGGAGGGAGCAGTTCTTC. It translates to CASSQKGQGREQFF.

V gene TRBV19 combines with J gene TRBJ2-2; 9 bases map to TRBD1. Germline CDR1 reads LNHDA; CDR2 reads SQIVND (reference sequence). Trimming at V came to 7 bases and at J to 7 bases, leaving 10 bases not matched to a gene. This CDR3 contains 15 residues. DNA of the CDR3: TGTGCCAGTACTCATTACAGGGGGCAGGGCGGGGAGCTGTTTTTT. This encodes CASTHYRGQGGELFF.

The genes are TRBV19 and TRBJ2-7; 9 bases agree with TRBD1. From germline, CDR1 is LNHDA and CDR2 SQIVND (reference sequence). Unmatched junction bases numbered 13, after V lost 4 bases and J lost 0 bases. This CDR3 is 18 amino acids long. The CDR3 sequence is CASSSPPGQGTSSYEQYF. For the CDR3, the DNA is TGTGCCAGTAGTAGCCCTCCAGGACAGGGGACGAGCTCCTACGAGCAGTACTTC.

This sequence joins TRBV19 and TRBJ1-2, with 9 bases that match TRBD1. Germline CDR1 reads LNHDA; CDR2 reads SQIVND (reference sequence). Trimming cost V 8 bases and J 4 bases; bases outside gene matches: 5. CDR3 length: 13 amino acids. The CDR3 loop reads CASSTGGSYGYTF. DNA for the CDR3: TGTGCCAGTTCGACAGGGGGAAGCTATGGCTACACCTTC.

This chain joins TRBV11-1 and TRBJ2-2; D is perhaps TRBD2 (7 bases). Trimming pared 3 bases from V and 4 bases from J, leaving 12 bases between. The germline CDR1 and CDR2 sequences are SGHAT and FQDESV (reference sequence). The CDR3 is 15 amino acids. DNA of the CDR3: TGTGCCAGCAGCTTGACTAGCAGGGGCACCGGGGAGCTGTTTTTT. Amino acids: CASSLTSRGTGELFF. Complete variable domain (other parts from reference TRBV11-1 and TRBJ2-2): EAEVAQSPRYKITEKSQAVAFWCDPISGHATLYWYRQILGQGPELLVQFQDESVVDDSQLPKDRFSAERLKGVDSTLKIQPAELGDSAMYLCASSLTSRGTGELFFGEGSRLTVL.

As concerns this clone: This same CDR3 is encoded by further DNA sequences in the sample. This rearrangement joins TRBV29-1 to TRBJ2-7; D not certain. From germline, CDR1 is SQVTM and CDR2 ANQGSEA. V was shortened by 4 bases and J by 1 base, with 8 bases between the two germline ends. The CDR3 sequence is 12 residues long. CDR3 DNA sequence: TGCAGCGTTGGGCAGTCTTCCTACGAGCAGTACTTC. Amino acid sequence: CSVGQSSYEQYF.

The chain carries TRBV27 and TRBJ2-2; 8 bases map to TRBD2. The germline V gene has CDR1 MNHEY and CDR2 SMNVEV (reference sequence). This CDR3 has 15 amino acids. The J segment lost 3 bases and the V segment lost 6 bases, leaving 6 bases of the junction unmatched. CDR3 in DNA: TGTGCCAGCAGACAGCGGGAGTTCGACACCGGGGAGCTGTTTTTT. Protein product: CASRQREFDTGELFF.

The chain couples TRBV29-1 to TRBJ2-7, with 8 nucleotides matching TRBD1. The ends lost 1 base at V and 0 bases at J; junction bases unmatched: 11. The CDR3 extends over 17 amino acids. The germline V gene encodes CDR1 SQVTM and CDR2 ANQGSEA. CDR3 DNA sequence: TGCAGCGTTGAAGCCCGCTCCGGGACAGGTACCTCCTACGAGCAGTACTTC. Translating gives CSVEARSGTGTSYEQYF.

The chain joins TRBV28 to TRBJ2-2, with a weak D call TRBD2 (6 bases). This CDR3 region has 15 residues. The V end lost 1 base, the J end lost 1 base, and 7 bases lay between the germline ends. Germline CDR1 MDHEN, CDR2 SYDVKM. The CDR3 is CASSLYSGNTGELFF. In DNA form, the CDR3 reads TGTGCCAGCAGTTTATATAGCGGGAACACCGGGGAGCTGTTTTTT.

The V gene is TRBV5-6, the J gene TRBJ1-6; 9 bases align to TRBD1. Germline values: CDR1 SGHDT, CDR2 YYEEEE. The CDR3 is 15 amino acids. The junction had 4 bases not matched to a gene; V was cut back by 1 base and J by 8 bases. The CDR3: CASSLMGQGHSPLHF. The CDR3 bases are TGTGCCAGCAGCTTGATGGGACAGGGACATTCACCCCTCCACTTT.

The CDR3 here is CASSRAGVYTGELFF. The CDR3, as DNA: TGTGCCAGTAGTCGGGCGGGAGTGTACACCGGGGAGCTGTTTTTT. The chain couples TRBV19 to TRBJ2-2; 7 bases match TRBD2. Germline values: CDR1 LNHDA, CDR2 SQIVND (reference sequence). The CDR3 length is 15 residues. Unmatched junction bases numbered 6, after V lost 5 bases and J lost 3 bases. Supplemented by reference TRBV19 and TRBJ2-2, the full variable domain reads DGGITQSPKYLFRKEGQNVTLSCEQNLNHDAMYWYRQDPGQGLRLIYYSQIVNDFQKGDIAEGYSVSREKKESFPLTVTSAQKNPTAFYLCASSRAGVYTGELFFGEGSRLTVL.

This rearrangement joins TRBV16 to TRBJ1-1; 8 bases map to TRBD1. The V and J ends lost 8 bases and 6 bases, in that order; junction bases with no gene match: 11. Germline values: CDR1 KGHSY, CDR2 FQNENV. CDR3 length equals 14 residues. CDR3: CASGRQGAGAEAFF. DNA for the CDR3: TGTGCCAGCGGGAGGCAGGGGGCCGGCGCTGAAGCTTTCTTT.

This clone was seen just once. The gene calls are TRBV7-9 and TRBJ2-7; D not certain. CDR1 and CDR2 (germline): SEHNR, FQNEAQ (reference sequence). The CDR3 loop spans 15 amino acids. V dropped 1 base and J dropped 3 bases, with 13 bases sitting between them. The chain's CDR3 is CASSLEVTRSYEQYF. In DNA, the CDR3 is TGTGCCAGCAGCTTAGAGGTCACGAGGAGCTACGAGCAGTACTTC.

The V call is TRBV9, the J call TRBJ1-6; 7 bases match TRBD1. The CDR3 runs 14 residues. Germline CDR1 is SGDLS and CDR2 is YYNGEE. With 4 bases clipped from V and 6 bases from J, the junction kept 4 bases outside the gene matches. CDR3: CASSIGQVNSPLHF. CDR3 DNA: TGTGCCAGCAGCATAGGACAGGTTAATTCACCCCTCCACTTT.

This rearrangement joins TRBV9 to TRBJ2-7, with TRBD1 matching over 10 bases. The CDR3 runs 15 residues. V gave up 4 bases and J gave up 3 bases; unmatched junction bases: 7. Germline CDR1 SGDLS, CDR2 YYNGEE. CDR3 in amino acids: CASSPNRDRGYEQYF. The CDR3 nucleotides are TGTGCCAGCAGCCCGAACCGGGACAGGGGCTACGAGCAGTACTTC.

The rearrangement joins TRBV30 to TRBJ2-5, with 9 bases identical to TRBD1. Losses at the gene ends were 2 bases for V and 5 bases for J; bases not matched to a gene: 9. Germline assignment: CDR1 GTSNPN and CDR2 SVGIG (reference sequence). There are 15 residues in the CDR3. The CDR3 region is CAWSLQGAPWETQYF. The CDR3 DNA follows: TGTGCCTGGAGTTTACAGGGGGCCCCCTGGGAGACCCAGTACTTC.

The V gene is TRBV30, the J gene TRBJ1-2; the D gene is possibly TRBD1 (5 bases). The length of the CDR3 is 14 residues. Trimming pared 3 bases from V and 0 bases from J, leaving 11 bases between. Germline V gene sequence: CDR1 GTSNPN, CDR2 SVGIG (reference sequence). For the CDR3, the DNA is TGTGCCTGGAGCGCGGACAACACTAACTATGGCTACACCTTC. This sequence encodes CAWSADNTNYGYTF.

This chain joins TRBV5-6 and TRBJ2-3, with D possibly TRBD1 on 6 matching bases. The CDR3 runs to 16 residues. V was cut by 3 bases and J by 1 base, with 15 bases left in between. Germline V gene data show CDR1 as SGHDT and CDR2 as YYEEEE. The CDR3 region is CASSYVGRTGTDTQYF. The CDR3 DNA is TGTGCCAGCAGCTATGTTGGCAGGACAGGCACAGATACGCAGTATTTT.

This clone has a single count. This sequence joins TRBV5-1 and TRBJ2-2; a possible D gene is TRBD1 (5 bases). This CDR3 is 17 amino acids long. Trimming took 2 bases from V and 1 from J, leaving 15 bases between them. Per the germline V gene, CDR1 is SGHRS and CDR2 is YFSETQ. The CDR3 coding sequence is TGCGCCAGCAGCTTCCCAGGGTTGGGAATGAACACCGGGGAGCTGTTTTTT. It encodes CASSFPGLGMNTGELFF. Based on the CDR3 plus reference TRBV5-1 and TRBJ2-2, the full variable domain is KAGVTQTPRYLIKTRGQQVTLSCSPISGHRSVSWYQQTPGQGLQFLFEYFSETQRNKGNFPGRFSGRQFSNSRSEMNVSTLELGDSALYLCASSFPGLGMNTGELFFGEGSRLTVL.

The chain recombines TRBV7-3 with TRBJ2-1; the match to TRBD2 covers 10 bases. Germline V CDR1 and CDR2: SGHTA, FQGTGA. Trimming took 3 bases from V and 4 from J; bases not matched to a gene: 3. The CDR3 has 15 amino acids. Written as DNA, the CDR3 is TGTGCCAGCAGCTTTAGCGGGGGGATATACAATGAGCAGTTCTTC. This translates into CASSFSGGIYNEQFF. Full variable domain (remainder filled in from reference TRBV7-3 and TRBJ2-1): GAGVSQTPSNKVTEKGKYVELRCDPISGHTALYWYRQSLGQGPEFLIYFQGTGAADDSGLPNDRFFAVRPEGSVSTLKIQRTERGDSAVYLCASSFSGGIYNEQFFGPGTRLTVL.

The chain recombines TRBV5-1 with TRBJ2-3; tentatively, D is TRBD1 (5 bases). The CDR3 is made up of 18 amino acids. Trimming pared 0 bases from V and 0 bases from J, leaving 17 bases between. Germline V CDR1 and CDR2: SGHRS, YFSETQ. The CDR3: CASSLVRWGNRSTDTQYF. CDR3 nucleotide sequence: TGCGCCAGCAGCTTGGTTCGGTGGGGCAATAGAAGCACAGATACGCAGTATTTT.

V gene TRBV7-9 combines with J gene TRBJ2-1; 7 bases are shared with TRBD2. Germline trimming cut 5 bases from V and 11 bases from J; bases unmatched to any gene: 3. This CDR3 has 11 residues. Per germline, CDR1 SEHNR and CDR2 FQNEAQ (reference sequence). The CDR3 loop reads CASSREAKQFF. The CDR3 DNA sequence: TGTGCCAGCAGCCGGGAGGCAAAGCAGTTCTTC.

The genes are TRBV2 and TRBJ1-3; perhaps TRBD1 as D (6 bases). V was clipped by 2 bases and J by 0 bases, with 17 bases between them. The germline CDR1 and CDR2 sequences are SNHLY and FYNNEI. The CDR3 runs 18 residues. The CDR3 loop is CASSEYPLTGTSGNTIYF. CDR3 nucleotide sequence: TGTGCCAGCAGTGAATATCCGTTGACAGGTACCTCTGGAAACACCATATATTTT. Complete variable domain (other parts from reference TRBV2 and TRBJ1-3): EPEVTQTPSHQVTQMGQEVILRCVPISNHLYFYWYRQILGQKVEFLVSFYNNEISEKSEIFDDQFSVERPDGSNFTLKIRSTKLEDSAMYFCASSEYPLTGTSGNTIYFGEGSWLTVV.

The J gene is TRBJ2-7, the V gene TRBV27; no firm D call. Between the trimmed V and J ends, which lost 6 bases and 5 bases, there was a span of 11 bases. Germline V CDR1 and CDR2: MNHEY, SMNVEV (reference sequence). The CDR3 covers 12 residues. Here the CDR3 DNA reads TGTGCCAGCAGCTCCAGGCAGGACGAGCAGTACTTC. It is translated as CASSSRQDEQYF.